One and the same sample provided the 24 T cell receptor beta chains below, sequenced in a study of T cell repertoires in cytomegalovirus infection. TCRdb redid the calling of the reads with MiXCR, one entry per CDR3 protein. The data show about 300,000 distinct CDR3 sequences, about 8.8% seen once. The sample comprised PBMCs. The receptors originated from a human donor in good health (CMV status not recorded). Some clones in this sample may be carry-over from other donors' samples.

This clonotype showed up just a few times. V and J are TRBV5-6 and TRBJ1-5, with 7 bases identical to TRBD1. The V segment lost 0 bases and the J segment 5 bases; nucleotides outside the gene matches: 5. The CDR3 contains 15 residues. Germline assignment: CDR1 SGHDT and CDR2 YYEEEE. The CDR3 DNA is TGTGCCAGCAGCTTGGGGCCAGGGGGTTATCAGCCCCAGCATTTT. Its translation: CASSLGPGGYQPQHF. The whole variable domain, filled in from reference TRBV5-6 and TRBJ1-5, reads DAGVTQSPTHLIKTRGQQVTLRCSPKSGHDTVSWYQQALGQGPQFIFQYYEEEERQRGNFPDRFSGHQFPNYSSELNVNALLLGDSALYLCASSLGPGGYQPQHFGDGTRLSIL.

In its sample, this clonotype was seen a few times. This chain uses TRBV28 with TRBJ1-5; 7 bases align to TRBD1. Germline CDR1 reads MDHEN; CDR2 reads SYDVKM. V dropped 11 bases and J dropped 2; count of bases not matched to a gene: 12. The CDR3 is 15 amino acids. The CDR3 region has the DNA TGTGCCGGGACGACGGGACAGAACCGCAATCAGCCCCAGCATTTT. It specifies CAGTTGQNRNQPQHF.

This chain joins TRBV7-2 and TRBJ2-1, with D perhaps TRBD2 (7 bases). CDR1 is SGHTA and CDR2 is FQGNSA in the germline V gene. The CDR3 is 13 residues long. With 5 bases removed from V and 16 bases from J, the gap between germline ends came to 21 bases. This chain's CDR3 is CASSAGLEGGSFF. Written as DNA, the CDR3 is TGTGCCAGCAGCGCCGGACTAGAGGGGGGGTCATTCTTC.

This clonotype was seen many times. The chain has TRBV12-3 or TRBV12-4 and TRBJ1-5; D unclear. CDR3 length: 15 amino acids. Trimming shortened V by 5 bases and J by 0 bases, and 11 bases separated the two germline ends. The CDR3 protein is CASSPPPYSNQPQHF. CDR3 coding DNA: TGTGCCAGCAGTCCGCCGCCTTATAGCAATCAGCCCCAGCATTTT.

This clonotype was counted many times. DNA of the CDR3: TGTGCCATCAGCGGACTAGCGTCGGATACGCAGTATTTT. Translation: CAISGLASDTQYF. The chain recombines TRBV10-3 with TRBJ2-3, with TRBD2 identical over 9 bases. Germline V gene lookup returns CDR1 ENHRY and CDR2 SYGVKD. Unmatched junction bases numbered 4, after V lost 6 bases and J lost 6 bases. There are 13 residues in the CDR3.

There are many counts of this clonotype. The chain is built from TRBV5-6 and TRBJ1-6, with D possibly TRBD1 on 5 matching bases. This CDR3 is built from 16 residues. V lost 3 bases to trimming and J lost 0 bases, with 10 bases between them. CDR1 is SGHDT and CDR2 is YYEEEE in the germline V gene. CDR3 region: CASSWGSSSYNSPLHF. As DNA, the CDR3 is TGTGCCAGCAGCTGGGGGTCGAGCTCCTATAATTCACCCCTCCACTTT.

This clonotype was observed at least ten times. This sequence joins TRBV29-1 and TRBJ2-5, with a weak D call TRBD1 (6 bases). CDR3 size: 13 residues. V lost 3 bases to trimming and J lost 4 bases, with 12 bases between them. Germline V lookup: CDR1 SQVTM, CDR2 ANQGSEA. CDR3 region: CSVDWGPGETQYF. The DNA of the CDR3 is TGCAGCGTTGACTGGGGGCCAGGAGAGACCCAGTACTTC.

This clonotype appeared many times. The V gene is TRBV19, the J gene TRBJ2-1; 9 positions agree with TRBD1. The CDR3 is 15 amino acids. Germline V gene data show CDR1 as LNHDA and CDR2 as SQIVND (reference sequence). J was trimmed by 3 bases and V by 3 bases; bases with no gene match: 3. CDR3 sequence (DNA): TGTGCCAGTAGTATGGGGGACAGGGACTACAATGAGCAGTTCTTC. This translates into CASSMGDRDYNEQFF.

This clonotype showed up many times. V gene TRBV10-2 combines with J gene TRBJ1-1; maybe TRBD1 (6 bases). The germline CDR1 and CDR2 sequences are WSHSY and SAAADI. This CDR3 region has 19 residues. V was shortened by 5 bases and J by 4 bases, with 29 bases between the two germline ends. Here the CDR3 DNA reads TGCGCCAGCAGTTTCCCCCTACATCAGGGGTCCGGGCGTAGCACTGAAGCTTTCTTT. Protein: CASSFPLHQGSGRSTEAFF.

This clonotype was picked up many times. CDR3 protein: CASSEGANTEAFF. For the CDR3, the DNA is TGTGCCAGCAGTGAGGGAGCGAACACTGAAGCTTTCTTT. This sequence joins TRBV2 and TRBJ1-1; D not certain. Germline loops: CDR1 SNHLY, CDR2 FYNNEI. Trimming took 3 bases from V and 1 from J, leaving 6 bases between them. This CDR3 is built from 13 residues. Looking up the rest from reference TRBV2 and TRBJ1-1 gives the full variable domain: EPEVTQTPSHQVTQMGQEVILRCVPISNHLYFYWYRQILGQKVEFLVSFYNNEISEKSEIFDDQFSVERPDGSNFTLKIRSTKLEDSAMYFCASSEGANTEAFFGQGTRLTVV.

In this sample, this clonotype turned up many times. V gene TRBV7-9 combines with J gene TRBJ2-1; maybe TRBD1 (6 bases). Trimming took off 5 bases at V and 8 bases at J, with 16 bases between the two ends. Per the germline V gene, CDR1 is SEHNR and CDR2 is FQNEAQ (reference sequence). The CDR3 covers 14 residues. The CDR3 reads CASSIGQLADEQFF. The CDR3 nucleotides are TGTGCCAGCAGCATCGGACAGCTAGCCGATGAGCAGTTCTTC.

This clonotype has just a few counts. V and J are TRBV3-1 and TRBJ1-1, with TRBD1 matching 7 bases. The trim removed 1 base at V and 0 bases at J, leaving 8 bases unmatched. Germline V lookup: CDR1 LGHDT, CDR2 YNNKEL (reference sequence). This CDR3 is 17 amino acids long. This CDR3 reads CASSQAGGTEMNTEAFF. In DNA, the CDR3 is TGTGCCAGCAGCCAAGCCGGAGGGACAGAGATGAACACTGAAGCTTTCTTT.

As for this clonotype: At one end the junction does not follow the germline gene, possibly because of a read error. This chain uses TRBV6-1 with TRBJ1-3, with 7 bases that match TRBD1. The CDR3 has 17 residues. CDR1 is MNHNS, CDR2 SASEGT, per germline. CDR3: CATSPNRGAGAGNTIYF. The CDR3 bases are TGTGCCACCAGTCCCAACAGGGGCGCTGGGGCTGGAAACACCATATATTTT.

The table lists this clonotype with many counts. J is TRBJ1-5 and V is TRBV20-1; D uncertain. This CDR3 region has 14 residues. CDR1 is DFQATT, CDR2 SNEGSKA, per germline (reference sequence). V was pared by 1 base and J by 3 bases, with 10 bases between. The CDR3 protein is CSARVEGINQPQHF. CDR3 sequence (DNA): TGCAGTGCTAGAGTGGAAGGAATCAATCAGCCCCAGCATTTT.

The rearrangement links TRBV25-1 to TRBJ1-1; D ambiguous. This CDR3 is built from 13 residues. Germline CDR1 reads MGHDK; CDR2 reads SYGVNS. The V and J ends lost 3 bases and 5 bases respectively, with 10 bases between them. The CDR3 loop is CASSDVGRTEAFF. CDR3 DNA sequence: TGTGCCAGCAGTGACGTAGGCCGTACTGAAGCTTTCTTT.

The chain is built from TRBV5-1 and TRBJ2-2; TRBD1 matches at 8 bases. Germline CDR1 and CDR2: SGHRS and YFSETQ. The CDR3 has 15 amino acids. The V segment lost 8 bases and the J segment 0 bases; nucleotides outside the gene matches: 6. The CDR3 loop is CASLRGPPNTGELFF. In DNA, the CDR3 is TGCGCCAGTCTCAGGGGGCCCCCGAACACCGGGGAGCTGTTTTTT.

The sample holds one count of this clonotype. V and J are TRBV2 and TRBJ1-5, with D possibly matching TRBD1 (5 bases). V was trimmed by 7 bases and J by 2 bases, leaving 9 bases between them. This CDR3 region has 13 residues. Germline CDR1 reads SNHLY; CDR2 reads FYNNEI. CDR3 protein: CASTREGNQPQHF. CDR3 sequence (DNA): TGTGCCAGCACCAGGGAGGGCAATCAGCCCCAGCATTTT. Drawing the rest from reference TRBV2 and TRBJ1-5, the complete variable domain is EPEVTQTPSHQVTQMGQEVILRCVPISNHLYFYWYRQILGQKVEFLVSFYNNEISEKSEIFDDQFSVERPDGSNFTLKIRSTKLEDSAMYFCASTREGNQPQHFGDGTRLSIL.

This clonotype was seen at least ten times. DNA for the CDR3: TGCAGTGCTAGAGTCGGCAGGAATAGTTGGGAGACCCAGTACTTC. This translates into CSARVGRNSWETQYF. This chain connects TRBV20-1 to TRBJ2-5, with D uncertain. Germline values: CDR1 DFQATT, CDR2 SNEGSKA (reference sequence). The CDR3 contains 15 residues. Trimming stripped 1 base from V and 5 bases from J, with 17 bases between.

The table lists this clonotype with many counts. The chain joins TRBV7-9 to TRBJ2-3, with 10 bases that match TRBD1. The germline V gene encodes CDR1 SEHNR and CDR2 FQNEAQ (reference sequence). The CDR3 is made up of 16 amino acids. With V trimmed by 6 bases and J by 4 bases, 10 bases remained unmatched. The CDR3 loop is CASRPGTGVGADTQYF. CDR3 bases: TGTGCCAGCAGACCAGGGACAGGGGTCGGCGCAGATACGCAGTATTTT.

The V call is TRBV7-9, the J call TRBJ2-7; TRBD1 agrees at 8 bases. CDR1 and CDR2 from the germline V gene are SEHNR and FQNEAQ (reference sequence). CDR3 length: 17 residues. After removal of 4 bases from V and 0 bases from J, the junction contained 11 bases not matched to a gene. The CDR3 DNA reads TGTGCCAGCAGCTCTACAGACAGGGGTAAGGTCTCCTACGAGCAGTACGTC. Protein sequence: CASSSTDRGKVSYEQYV.

This clonotype came up many times. The V call is TRBV6-2 or TRBV6-3, the J call TRBJ2-7; TRBD1 aligns across 9 bases. V lost 7 bases to trimming and J lost 3 bases; unmatched junction nucleotides: 4. The V gene's germline CDR1 is MNHEY and CDR2 SVGEGT. The CDR3 covers 13 residues. This chain's CDR3 is CASKGQGIYEQYV. CDR3 DNA sequence: TGTGCCAGCAAGGGACAGGGTATCTACGAGCAGTACGTC.

The table lists this clonotype with many counts. The V and J genes are TRBV28 and TRBJ1-4; possible D gene TRBD1, 6 bases. The CDR3 spans 15 residues. With 4 bases removed from V and 8 bases from J, the gap between germline ends came to 17 bases. Germline V gene sequence: CDR1 MDHEN, CDR2 SYDVKM. The CDR3 nucleotides are TGTGCCAGCAGTTACCCCTCGGGGGCTGGGGAAAAACTGTTTTTT. Translation gives CASSYPSGAGEKLFF.

Of note for this clonotype: A single base separates this from a much larger clone, so it may be a read error. This rearrangement joins TRBV9 to TRBJ2-6, with 10 bases identical to TRBD1. CDR3 length: 17 amino acids. The germline gives CDR1 SGDLS, CDR2 YYNGEE. Written as DNA, the CDR3 is TGTGCCAGCAGCATGGGACAGGGGAGTACTGGGACCAACGTCCTGACTTTC. The encoded protein is CASSMGQGSTGTNVLTF.

This clonotype was seen many times. The chain joins TRBV7-9 to TRBJ1-2; D gene ambiguous. CDR3 size: 13 residues. The V and J ends lost 2 bases and 4 bases respectively, with 8 bases between them. Per germline, CDR1 SEHNR and CDR2 FQNEAQ (reference sequence). The CDR3 spells CASSLYGSYGYTF. The CDR3 DNA is TGTGCCAGCAGCTTATATGGGAGCTATGGCTACACCTTC.